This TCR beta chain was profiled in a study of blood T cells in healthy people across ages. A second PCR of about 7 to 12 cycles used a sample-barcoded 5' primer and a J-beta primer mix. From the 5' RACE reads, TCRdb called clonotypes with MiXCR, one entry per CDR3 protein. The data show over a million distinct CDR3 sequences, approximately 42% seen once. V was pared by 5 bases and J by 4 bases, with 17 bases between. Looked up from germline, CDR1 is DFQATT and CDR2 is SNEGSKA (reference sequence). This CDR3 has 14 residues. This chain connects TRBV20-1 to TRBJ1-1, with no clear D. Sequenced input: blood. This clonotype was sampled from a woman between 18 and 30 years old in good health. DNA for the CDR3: TGCAGTGCTTCCCAACTAACGCCAGGCACTGAAGCTTTCTTT. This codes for CSASQLTPGTEAFF.